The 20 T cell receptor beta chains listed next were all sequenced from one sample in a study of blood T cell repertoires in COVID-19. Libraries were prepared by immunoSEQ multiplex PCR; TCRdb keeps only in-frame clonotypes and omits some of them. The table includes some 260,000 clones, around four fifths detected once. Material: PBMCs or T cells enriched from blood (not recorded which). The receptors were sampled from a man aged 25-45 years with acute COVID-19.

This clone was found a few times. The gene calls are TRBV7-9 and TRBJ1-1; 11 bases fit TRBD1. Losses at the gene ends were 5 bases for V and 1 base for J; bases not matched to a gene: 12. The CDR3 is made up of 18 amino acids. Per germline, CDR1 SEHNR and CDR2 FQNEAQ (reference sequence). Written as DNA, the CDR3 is TGTGCCAGCAGCAAAGGGAGGGGGACAGGGGGTTCGAACACTGAAGCTTTCTTT. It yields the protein CASSKGRGTGGSNTEAFF.

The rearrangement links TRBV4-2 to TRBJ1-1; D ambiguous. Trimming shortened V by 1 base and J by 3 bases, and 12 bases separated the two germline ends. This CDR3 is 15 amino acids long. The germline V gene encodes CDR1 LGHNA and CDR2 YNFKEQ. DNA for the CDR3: TGTGCCAGCAGCCAAGTGGCAGCGCGACACACTGAAGCTTTCTTT. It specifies CASSQVAARHTEAFF.

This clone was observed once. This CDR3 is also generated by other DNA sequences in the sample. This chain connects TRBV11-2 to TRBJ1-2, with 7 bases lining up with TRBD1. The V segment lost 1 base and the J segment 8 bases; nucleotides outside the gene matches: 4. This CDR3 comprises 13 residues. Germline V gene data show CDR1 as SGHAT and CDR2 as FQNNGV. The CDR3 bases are TGTGCCAGCAGCTTAGGACAGGGAGGAGGCTACACCTTC. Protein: CASSLGQGGGYTF.

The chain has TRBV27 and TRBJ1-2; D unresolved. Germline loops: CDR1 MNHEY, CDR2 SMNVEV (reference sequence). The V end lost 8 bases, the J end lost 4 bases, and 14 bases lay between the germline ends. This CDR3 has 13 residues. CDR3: CASGPPDFYGYTF. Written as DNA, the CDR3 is TGTGCCAGCGGACCTCCGGACTTCTATGGCTACACCTTC.

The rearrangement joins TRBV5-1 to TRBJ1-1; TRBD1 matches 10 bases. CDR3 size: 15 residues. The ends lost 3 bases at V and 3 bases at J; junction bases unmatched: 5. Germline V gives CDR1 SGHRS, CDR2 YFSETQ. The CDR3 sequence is CASSWDGTGDTEAFF. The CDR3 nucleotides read TGCGCCAGCAGCTGGGACGGGACAGGGGACACTGAAGCTTTCTTT.

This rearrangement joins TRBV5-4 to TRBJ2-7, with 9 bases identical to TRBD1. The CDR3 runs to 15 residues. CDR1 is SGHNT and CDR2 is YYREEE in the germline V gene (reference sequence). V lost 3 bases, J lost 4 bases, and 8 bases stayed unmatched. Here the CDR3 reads CASSWGAGQGYEQYV. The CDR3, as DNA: TGTGCCAGCAGCTGGGGCGCGGGACAGGGATACGAGCAGTACGTC.

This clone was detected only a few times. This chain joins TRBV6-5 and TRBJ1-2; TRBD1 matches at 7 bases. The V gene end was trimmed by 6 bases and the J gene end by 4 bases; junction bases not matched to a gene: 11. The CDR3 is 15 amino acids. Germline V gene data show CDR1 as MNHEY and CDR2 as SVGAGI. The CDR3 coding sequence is TGTGCCAGCAGCCATTCCGGGCAGGGGGTCTATGGCTACACCTTC. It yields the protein CASSHSGQGVYGYTF.

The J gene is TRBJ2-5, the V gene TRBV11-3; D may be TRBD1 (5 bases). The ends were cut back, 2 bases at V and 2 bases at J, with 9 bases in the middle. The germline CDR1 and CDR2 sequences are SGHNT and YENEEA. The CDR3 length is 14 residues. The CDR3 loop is CASSLYHRQETQYF. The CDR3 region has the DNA TGTGCCAGCAGCTTATATCACAGGCAAGAGACCCAGTACTTC.

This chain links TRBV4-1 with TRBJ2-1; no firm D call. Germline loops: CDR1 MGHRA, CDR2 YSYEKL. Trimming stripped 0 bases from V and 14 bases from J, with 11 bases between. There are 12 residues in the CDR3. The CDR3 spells CASSQDPRLKFF. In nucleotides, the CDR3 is TGCGCCAGCAGCCAAGACCCCCGGTTGAAGTTCTTC.

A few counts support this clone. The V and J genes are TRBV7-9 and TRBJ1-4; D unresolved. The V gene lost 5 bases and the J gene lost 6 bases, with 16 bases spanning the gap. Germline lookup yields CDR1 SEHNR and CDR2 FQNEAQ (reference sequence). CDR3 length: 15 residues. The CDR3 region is CASSQRGVGDEKLFF. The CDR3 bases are TGTGCCAGCAGCCAGCGCGGGGTTGGGGATGAAAAACTGTTTTTT. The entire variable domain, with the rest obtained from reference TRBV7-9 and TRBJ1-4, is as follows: DTGVSQNPRHKITKRGQNVTFRCDPISEHNRLYWYRQTLGQGPEFLTYFQNEAQLEKSRLLSDRFSAERPKGSFSTLEIQRTEQGDSAMYLCASSQRGVGDEKLFFGSGTQLSVL.

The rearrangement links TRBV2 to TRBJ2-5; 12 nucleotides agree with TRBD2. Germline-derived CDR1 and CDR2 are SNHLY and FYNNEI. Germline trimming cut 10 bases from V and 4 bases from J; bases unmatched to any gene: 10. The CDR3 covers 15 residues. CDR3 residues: CATLTSGRERETQYF. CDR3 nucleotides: TGTGCCACCTTGACTAGCGGGAGAGAGCGAGAGACCCAGTACTTC.

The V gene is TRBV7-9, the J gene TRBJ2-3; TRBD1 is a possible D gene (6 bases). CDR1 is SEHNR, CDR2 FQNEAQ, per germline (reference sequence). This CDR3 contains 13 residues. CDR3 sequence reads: CTQDSLITDTQYF. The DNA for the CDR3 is TGTACTCAGGACAGCCTGATCACAGATACGCAGTATTTT.

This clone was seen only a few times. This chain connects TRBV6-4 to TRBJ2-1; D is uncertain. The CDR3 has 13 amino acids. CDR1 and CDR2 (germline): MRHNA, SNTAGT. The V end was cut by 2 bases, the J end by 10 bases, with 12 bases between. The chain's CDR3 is CASSDAATREQFF. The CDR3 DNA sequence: TGTGCCAGCAGTGACGCCGCTACGAGGGAGCAGTTCTTC.

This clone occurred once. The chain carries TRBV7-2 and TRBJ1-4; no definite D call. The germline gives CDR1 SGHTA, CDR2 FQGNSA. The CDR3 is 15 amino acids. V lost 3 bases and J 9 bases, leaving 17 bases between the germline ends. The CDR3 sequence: CASSFEERGRKKLFF. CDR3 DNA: TGTGCCAGCAGCTTTGAGGAGCGCGGTAGGAAAAAACTGTTTTTT.

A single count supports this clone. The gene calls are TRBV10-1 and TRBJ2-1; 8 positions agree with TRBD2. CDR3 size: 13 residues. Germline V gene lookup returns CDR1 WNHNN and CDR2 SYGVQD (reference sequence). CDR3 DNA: TGCGTCCACCAGCGGGAGTTAGATGGTGAGCAGTTCTTC. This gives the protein CVHQRELDGEQFF.

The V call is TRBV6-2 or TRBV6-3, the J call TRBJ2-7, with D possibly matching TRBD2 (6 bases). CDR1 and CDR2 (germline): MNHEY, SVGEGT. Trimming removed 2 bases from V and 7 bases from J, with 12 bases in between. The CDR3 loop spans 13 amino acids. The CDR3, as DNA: TGTGCCAGCAGTTACGGCGGGACCAGGGAGCAGTACGTC. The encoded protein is CASSYGGTREQYV.

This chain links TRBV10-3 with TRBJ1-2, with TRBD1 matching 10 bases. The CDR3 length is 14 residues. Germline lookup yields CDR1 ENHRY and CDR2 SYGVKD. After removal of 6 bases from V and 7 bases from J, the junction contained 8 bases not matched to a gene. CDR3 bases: TGTGCCATCAGGGGGACAGGGGAATGGGGTGGCTACACCTTC. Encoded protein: CAIRGTGEWGGYTF.

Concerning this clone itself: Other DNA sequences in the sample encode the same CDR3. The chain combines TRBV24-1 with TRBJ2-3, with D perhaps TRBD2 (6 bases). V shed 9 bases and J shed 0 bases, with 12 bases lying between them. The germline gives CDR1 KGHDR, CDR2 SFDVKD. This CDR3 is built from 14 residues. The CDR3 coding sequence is TGTGCCACCTCCTCCCGGGGGAGCACAGATACGCAGTATTTT. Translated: CATSSRGSTDTQYF.

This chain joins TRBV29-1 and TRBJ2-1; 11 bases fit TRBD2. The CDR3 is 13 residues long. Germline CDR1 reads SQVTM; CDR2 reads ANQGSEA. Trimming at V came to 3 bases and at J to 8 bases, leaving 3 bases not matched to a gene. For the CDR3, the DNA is TGCAGCGTTGATAAGACTAGCGGGGATGAGCAGTTCTTC. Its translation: CSVDKTSGDEQFF.

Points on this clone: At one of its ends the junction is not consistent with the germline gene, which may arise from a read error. The CDR3 here is CANSYMGQGAAGANVLTF. The CDR3 nucleotides read TGCGCCAACAGCTATATGGGACAGGGTGCAGCTGGGGCCAACGTCCTGACTTTC. The rearrangement links TRBV5-1 to TRBJ2-6; 9 bases map to TRBD1. The CDR3 spans 18 residues. Germline-derived CDR1 and CDR2 are SGHRS and YFSETQ.